This T cell receptor (beta chain) came from a study of molecular identifiers for immune sequencing clone quantification. MiXCR, applied by TCRdb to the PCR reads, yields one record per CDR3 protein. The table records 300,000 to 400,000 distinct CDR3 sequences, about a quarter of them present only once. On this clonotype: Its matching antigen is unknown.

Findings of the study overall: Over 99% of CMV-specific effector molecules, but under 1% of naive ones, were in clones above 20 copies.

The V gene's germline CDR1 is LGHNA and CDR2 YSLEER. Trimming pared 3 bases from V and 0 bases from J, leaving 14 bases between. The CDR3 runs 16 residues. Source material: naive CD8+ T cells from blood, with Jurkat cell RNA spiked in. As to subset: FACS-sorted CD8+CD4-CCR7+CD45RA+ naive T cells. The TCR originated in a human donor in good health. Some libraries in this study had Jurkat cell RNA spiked in. The rearrangement links TRBV4-3 to TRBJ1-1, with a possible D match to TRBD1 (6 bases). CDR3 amino acids: CASSQGTSAMNTEAFF. CDR3 sequence (DNA): TGCGCCAGCAGCCAGGGGACATCAGCAATGAACACTGAAGCTTTCTTT.